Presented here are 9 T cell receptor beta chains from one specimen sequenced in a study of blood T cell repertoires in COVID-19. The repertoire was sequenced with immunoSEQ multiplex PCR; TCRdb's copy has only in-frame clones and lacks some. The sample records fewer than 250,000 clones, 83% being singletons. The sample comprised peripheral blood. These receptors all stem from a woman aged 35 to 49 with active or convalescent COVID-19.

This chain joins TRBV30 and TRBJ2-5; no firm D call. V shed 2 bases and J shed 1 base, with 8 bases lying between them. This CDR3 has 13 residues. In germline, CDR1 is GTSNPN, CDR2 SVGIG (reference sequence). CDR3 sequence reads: CAWSNGVQETQYF. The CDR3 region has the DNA TGTGCCTGGAGTAACGGTGTCCAAGAGACCCAGTACTTC.

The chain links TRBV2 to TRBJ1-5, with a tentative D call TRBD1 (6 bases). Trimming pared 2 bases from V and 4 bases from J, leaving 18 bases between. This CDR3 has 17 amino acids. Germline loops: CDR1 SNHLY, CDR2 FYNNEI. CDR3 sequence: CASSERRGGSGNQPQHF. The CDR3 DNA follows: TGTGCCAGCAGTGAACGCAGGGGCGGTTCGGGAAATCAGCCCCAGCATTTT.

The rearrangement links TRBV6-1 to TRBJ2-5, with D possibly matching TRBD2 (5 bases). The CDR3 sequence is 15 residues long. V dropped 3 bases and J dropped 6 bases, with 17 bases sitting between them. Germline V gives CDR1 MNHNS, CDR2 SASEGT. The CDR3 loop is CASSDWSGSGKTQYF. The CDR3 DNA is TGTGCCAGCAGTGATTGGTCGGGGTCGGGGAAGACCCAGTACTTC.

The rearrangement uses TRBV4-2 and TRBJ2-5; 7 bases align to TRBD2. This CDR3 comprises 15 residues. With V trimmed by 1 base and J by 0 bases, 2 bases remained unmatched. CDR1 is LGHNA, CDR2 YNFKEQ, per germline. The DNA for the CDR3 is TGTGCCAGCAGCCAAGTGGGAGGGTACCAAGAGACCCAGTACTTC. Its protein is CASSQVGGYQETQYF.

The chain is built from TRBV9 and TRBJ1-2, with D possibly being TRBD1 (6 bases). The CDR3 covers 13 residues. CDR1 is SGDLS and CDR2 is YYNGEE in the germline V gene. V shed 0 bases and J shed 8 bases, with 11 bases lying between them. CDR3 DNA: TGTGCCAGCAGCGTAGATCAGGGGAGAGGCTACACCTTC. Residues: CASSVDQGRGYTF.

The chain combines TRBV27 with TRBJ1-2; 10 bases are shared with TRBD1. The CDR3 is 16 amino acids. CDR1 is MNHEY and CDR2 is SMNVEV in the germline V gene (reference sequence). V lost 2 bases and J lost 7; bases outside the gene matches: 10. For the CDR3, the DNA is TGTGCCAGCAGTTTAAGGACGGGACAGGGGCCGCTTGGCTACACCTTC. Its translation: CASSLRTGQGPLGYTF.

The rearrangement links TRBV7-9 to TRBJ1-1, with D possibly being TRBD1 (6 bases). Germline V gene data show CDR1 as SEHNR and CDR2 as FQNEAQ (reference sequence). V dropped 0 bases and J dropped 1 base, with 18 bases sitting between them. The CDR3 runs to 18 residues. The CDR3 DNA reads TGTGCCAGCAGCTTAGCTAGAGGGGGTAGATTCGGGAACACTGAAGCTTTCTTT. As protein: CASSLARGGRFGNTEAFF.

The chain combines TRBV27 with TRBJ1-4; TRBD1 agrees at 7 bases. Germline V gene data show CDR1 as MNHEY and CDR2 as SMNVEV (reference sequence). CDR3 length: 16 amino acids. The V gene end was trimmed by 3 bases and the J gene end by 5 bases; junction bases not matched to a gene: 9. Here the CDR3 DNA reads TGTGCCAGCAGTTTCATGCCGGGACAGACAAATGAAAAACTGTTTTTT. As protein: CASSFMPGQTNEKLFF.

The CDR3 sequence: CASSDLGPYNEQFF. The DNA of the CDR3 is TGTGCCAGCAGCGACCTTGGGCCTTACAATGAGCAGTTCTTC. This chain joins TRBV7-2 and TRBJ2-1; D gene uncertain. V was shortened by 5 bases and J by 4 bases, with 12 bases between the two germline ends. CDR3 length equals 14 residues. Germline lookup yields CDR1 SGHTA and CDR2 FQGNSA.